Reported below is one T cell receptor beta chain. This clone's antigen is unknown. One base away there is no much larger clone; base qualities are not given. Its CDR3 holds 13 amino acids, cysteine through phenylalanine. CDR3 DNA only is kept here, 39 bases in frame from base 1. Between the V and J ends, shortened by 4 bases and 0 bases respectively, the junction contains 4 bases. From a lookup of the germline V gene (reference sequence), CDR1 and CDR2 are LNHDA and SQIVND. The data stem from a study of OX40 agonist ivuxolimab in advanced cancers. With respect to the entire study: The costimulatory receptor OX40 (CD134) was targeted by ivuxolimab, a fully human IgG2 agonistic monoclonal antibody. Intravenous ivuxolimab was administered to patients every 2 weeks at six dose levels: 0.01, 0.1, 0.3, 1.5, 3 and 10 mg/kg. Of the approximately 54 patients in dose escalation, 19 had hepatocellular carcinoma, some 15 had melanoma, 9 had renal cell carcinoma and 9 had head and neck cancer. In the dose-escalation cohort, around four fifths of patients were male, and the mean age was around 60 years with a range of about 20 to 80. Prior anti-PD-1, anti-PD-L1 or anti-CTLA-4 therapy was permitted, and checkpoint inhibitors had been received by about 37% of dose-escalation patients. Partial responses occurred in three dose-escalation patients, of whom one had hepatocellular carcinoma and two had cutaneous melanoma. The purpose of peripheral TCRbeta sequencing was to test whether ivuxolimab changed TCR sequence diversity and led to clonal T-cell expansion. The paper covers the monotherapy dose-escalation part of the phase I ivuxolimab trial, which included N of about 50 patients.

For sequencing of the TCRbeta CDR3 region, genomic DNA was extracted from the sorted cells. The immunoSEQ Assay was used to sequence the TCRbeta CDR3 regions. Sourced from immuneACCESS, this table was stored by TCRdb with only in-frame sequences that have V and J called. A share of the clones is absent; for the studies checked, an unresolved V gene accounts for under half, and the remainder has no known explanation. The sample contains roughly 58,000 clones, 87% of them found a single time. Under 0.8% of the sample is held by the ten biggest clonotypes. Patients with a history of autoimmune disease or receiving systemic immunosuppression were excluded from the trial. Peripheral blood for TCR sequencing was drawn from every dose cohort at baseline, at cycle 4 day 1 and at cycle 7 day 1. Samples were obtained from an open-label, multicenter, first-in-human phase I dose-escalation trial of ivuxolimab. The trial enrolled adults with locally advanced or metastatic head and neck squamous cell, hepatocellular, melanoma or renal cell carcinoma. Before TCR sequencing, CD4+ T cells and CD8+ T cells were sorted from peripheral blood as separate populations.

What the authors observed across the whole study: At doses from 0.1 to 3.0 mg/kg, clonal expansion was seen in both CD4+ and CD8+ blood T cells between baseline and week 6. In partial responders in the 0.1-3.0 mg/kg groups, normalized peripheral clonal expansion was found to be among the lowest, especially among CD8+ T cells. After ivuxolimab, CD8+ T cells had more expanded clones than CD4+ T cells on average. The antigen specificity of the clonally expanded peripheral T cells was not determined. Low levels of normalized T-cell clonal expansion were also shown by some nonresponding patients.

This chain is built from TRBV19 and TRBJ2-4; the D gene assignment is ambiguous. The specimen was CD4+ or CD8+ T cells sorted from blood, collected in a trial of the OX40 agonist ivuxolimab. The sequence was obtained from an adult with an advanced solid tumor such as melanoma, head and neck, liver or kidney cancer. The CDR3 region reads CASSRTAKNIQYF. The DNA sequence is given as TGTGCCAGTAGTAGGACAGCCAAAAACATTCAGTACTTC. With the portions outside the CDR3 filled from the reference TRBV19 and TRBJ2-4 genes, the complete variable region becomes DGGITQSPKYLFRKEGQNVTLSCEQNLNHDAMYWYRQDPGQGLRLIYYSQIVNDFQKGDIAEGYSVSREKKESFPLTVTSAQKNPTAFYLCASSRTAKNIQYFGAGTRLSVL.